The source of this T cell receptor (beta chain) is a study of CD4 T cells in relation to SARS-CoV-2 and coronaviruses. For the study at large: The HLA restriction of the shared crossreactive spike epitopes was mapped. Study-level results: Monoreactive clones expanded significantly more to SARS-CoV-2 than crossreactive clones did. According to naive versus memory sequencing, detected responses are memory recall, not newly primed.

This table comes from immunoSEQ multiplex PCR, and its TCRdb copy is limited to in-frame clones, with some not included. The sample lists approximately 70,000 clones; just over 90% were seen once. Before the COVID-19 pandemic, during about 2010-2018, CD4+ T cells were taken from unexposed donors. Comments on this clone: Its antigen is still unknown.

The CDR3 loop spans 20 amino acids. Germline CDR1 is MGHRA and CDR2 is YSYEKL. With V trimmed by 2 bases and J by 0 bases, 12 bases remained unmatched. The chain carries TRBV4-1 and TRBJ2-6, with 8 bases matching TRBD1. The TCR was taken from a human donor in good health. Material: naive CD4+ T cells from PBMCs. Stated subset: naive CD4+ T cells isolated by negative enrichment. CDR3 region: CASSQLTGVGYFSGANVLTF. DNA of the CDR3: TGCGCCAGCAGCCAACTGACAGGGGTTGGTTACTTCTCTGGGGCCAACGTCCTGACTTTC.